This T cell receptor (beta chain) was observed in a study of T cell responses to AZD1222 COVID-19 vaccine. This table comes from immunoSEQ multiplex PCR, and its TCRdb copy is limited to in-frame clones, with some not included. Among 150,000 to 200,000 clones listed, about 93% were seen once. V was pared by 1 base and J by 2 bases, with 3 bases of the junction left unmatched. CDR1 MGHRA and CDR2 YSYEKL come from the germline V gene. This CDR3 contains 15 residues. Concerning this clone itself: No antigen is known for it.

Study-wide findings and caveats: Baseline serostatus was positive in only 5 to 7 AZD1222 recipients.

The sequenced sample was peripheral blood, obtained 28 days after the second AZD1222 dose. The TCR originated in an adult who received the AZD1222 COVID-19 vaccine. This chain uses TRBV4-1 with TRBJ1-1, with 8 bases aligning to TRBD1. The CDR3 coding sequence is TGCGCCAGCAGCCAAGGTGACAGGGGAAACACTGAAGCTTTCTTT. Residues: CASSQGDRGNTEAFF.